Following are 30 T cell receptor beta chains from one sample sequenced in a study of T cell clonality in common variable immunodeficiency. Whole-study results and caveats: Fewer deletions and N-nucleotide insertions were reportedly seen in common variable immunodeficiency TCR beta sequences.

Here immunoSEQ multiplex PCR was the method, and the copy in TCRdb shows in-frame clones only, minus some. The table for this sample gives 8,000 or so clones. Antigen specificity for these receptors is unknown. The sequencing input was peripheral blood mononuclear cells. The receptors were sampled from a human donor with common variable immunodeficiency.

Worth noting for this clone: The read finishes 3 residues shy of the CDR3 end, and the germline J gene is used to complete it. The chain employs TRBV6-1 and TRBJ2-7; 8 bases agree with TRBD1. The germline V gene encodes CDR1 MNHNS and CDR2 SASEGT. V was clipped by 4 bases and J by 6 bases; unmatched bases: 2. This CDR3 is 12 amino acids long. CDR3: CASSGTGLEQYF. The sequenced part of the CDR3 DNA is TGTGCCAGCAGTGGGACAGGGCTCGAG.

A remark on this clone: The CDR3 end is not reached by the read, which stops 3 residues before it; the germline J gene fills it in. The rearrangement links TRBV19 to TRBJ1-2, with 7 bases matching TRBD1. From germline, CDR1 is LNHDA and CDR2 SQIVND (reference sequence). This CDR3 is 15 amino acids long. Trimming took 5 bases from V and 2 from J; bases not matched to a gene: 8. CDR3 residues: CASSFTGAANYGYTF. The covered CDR3 bases are TGTGCCAGTAGTTTCACAGGGGCTGCAAACTATGGC.

As concerns this clone: From the germline J gene comes the end of the CDR3, since the read stops 3 residues before it. The chain employs TRBV7-8 and TRBJ1-2, with 7 bases matching TRBD1. Germline CDR1 reads SGHVS; CDR2 reads FQNEAQ. V lost 3 bases to trimming and J lost 4 bases; unmatched junction nucleotides: 2. CDR3 length: 13 amino acids. Incomplete CDR3 DNA: TGTGCCAGCAGCTTGAACAGGGGCTATGGC. Its translation is CASSLNRGYG. The full CDR3 protein is CASSLNRGYGYTF.

On this clone itself: The read falls 3 residues short of the CDR3 end, and the missing part is taken from the germline J gene. The V call is TRBV6-1, the J call TRBJ1-2, with 11 bases identical to TRBD1. In germline, CDR1 is MNHNS, CDR2 SASEGT. This CDR3 has 15 residues. The CDR3 DNA, read in part, is TGTGCCAGCAGTGAAGCCTCGGGACAGGGGGAAGGC. It yields the protein CASSEASGQGEG. The CDR3 in its entirety is CASSEASGQGEGYTF.

Note on this clone: Read coverage stops 3 residues before the CDR3 terminus; the germline J gene supplies the remainder. The chain has TRBV18 and TRBJ1-1; 7 nucleotides align to TRBD1. The CDR3 covers 15 residues. Germline CDR1 KGHSH, CDR2 LQKENI. CDR3 DNA (partial): TGTGCCAGCTCTATTTTTGGGACAGTGCAACAAGAA. Encoded protein: CASSIFGTVQQE. The CDR3 in full is CASSIFGTVQQEAFF.

Notes on this clone: The read comes to an end 3 residues before the CDR3 does, leaving the germline J gene to fill in the end. This chain links TRBV18 with TRBJ2-2; D gene ambiguous. In germline, CDR1 is KGHSH, CDR2 LQKENI. This CDR3 spans 16 amino acids. V was cut by 2 bases and J by 1 base, with 11 bases left in between. CDR3 DNA, as far as it was read: TGTGCCAGCTCACCAAACATCCAGGAGAACACCGGGGAG. It translates to CASSPNIQENTGE. The full-length CDR3 reads as CASSPNIQENTGELFF.

Concerning this clone itself: The observed sequence ends 3 residues before the CDR3 terminus, with the missing tail filled in from the germline J gene. The chain joins TRBV5-1 to TRBJ2-7; 8 positions agree with TRBD2. This CDR3 region has 15 residues. Germline loops: CDR1 SGHRS, CDR2 YFSETQ. V trimming: 1 base; J trimming: 3 bases; junction bases outside the gene matches: 6. The chain's CDR3 is CASSLSTSAFYEQYF. The part of the CDR3 DNA that was read is TGCGCCAGCAGCTTGTCGACTAGCGCCTTCTACGAG. The variable domain in full, completed from reference TRBV5-1 and TRBJ2-7, reads KAGVTQTPRYLIKTRGQQVTLSCSPISGHRSVSWYQQTPGQGLQFLFEYFSETQRNKGNFPGRFSGRQFSNSRSEMNVSTLELGDSALYLCASSLSTSAFYEQYFGPGTRLTVT.

Regarding this clone: The read halts 3 residues ahead of the CDR3 end, with the missing end drawn from the germline J gene. This rearrangement joins TRBV2 to TRBJ1-2, with D perhaps matching TRBD1 (5 bases). The V end lost 2 bases, the J end lost 7 bases, and 14 bases lay between the germline ends. CDR3 length: 14 amino acids. CDR1 is SNHLY, CDR2 FYNNEI, per germline. CDR3 protein: CASSESSRARGYTF. The CDR3 bases that were read are TGTGCCAGCAGTGAATCATCCAGGGCCCGTGGC.

As concerns this clone: The read halts 3 residues ahead of the CDR3 end, with the missing end drawn from the germline J gene. J is TRBJ1-2 and V is TRBV2, with D unresolved. The germline CDR1 and CDR2 sequences are SNHLY and FYNNEI. The CDR3 is 11 amino acids. Trimming took off 4 bases at V and 4 bases at J, with 4 bases between the two ends. The CDR3 region is CASSGGYGYTF. The CDR3 bases that were read are TGTGCCAGCAGTGGAGGCTATGGC.

By frequency, this clone is medium-sized. The CDR3 goes on 3 residues after the read ends, and that part is filled in from the germline J gene. This sequence joins TRBV20-1 and TRBJ2-5, with TRBD1 matching 9 bases. CDR1 and CDR2 from the germline V gene are DFQATT and SNEGSKA (reference sequence). The CDR3 extends over 12 amino acids. Trimming cost V 7 bases and J 5 bases; bases outside gene matches: 5. CDR3 DNA (partial): TGCAGTGTACAGGGGGCTGAGGAGACC. Translating gives CSVQGAEET. The full CDR3 reads CSVQGAEETQYF.

For this clone: The DNA ends 3 residues before the CDR3 does, and the rest of the CDR3 is filled in from the germline J gene. This sequence joins TRBV18 and TRBJ1-2, with D possibly TRBD1 on 6 matching bases. The ends were cut back, 0 bases at V and 7 bases at J, with 12 bases in the middle. The CDR3 contains 14 residues. Germline V gene data show CDR1 as KGHSH and CDR2 as LQKENI. The CDR3 reads CASSPPSRGGGYTF. The CDR3 DNA, read in part, is TGTGCCAGCTCACCACCGTCCAGGGGCGGTGGC.

Worth noting for this clone: The read terminates 3 residues ahead of where the CDR3 ends, so the germline J gene completes it. V is TRBV7-2 and J is TRBJ2-7; 8 bases match TRBD2. Germline lookup yields CDR1 SGHTA and CDR2 FQGNSA. The junction had 8 bases not matched to a gene; V was cut back by 4 bases and J by 6 bases. CDR3 length: 14 residues. The CDR3 loop reads CASSSGTRLGEQYF. The DNA read from the CDR3 is TGTGCCAGCAGCTCCGGGACTAGACTAGGCGAG.

In regard to this clone: From the germline J gene comes the end of the CDR3, since the read stops 3 residues before it. The V and J genes are TRBV7-9 and TRBJ1-2; D not resolved. The CDR3 consists of 11 residues. In germline, CDR1 is SEHNR, CDR2 FQNEAQ (reference sequence). The covered CDR3 bases are TGTGCCAGCAGCCTTCTGTCGGGC. The encoded protein is CASSLLSG. The CDR3 in full is CASSLLSGYTF.

A note on this clone: The CDR3 is cut off 3 residues early in the read; its end comes from the germline J gene. The V gene is TRBV6-2 or TRBV6-3, the J gene TRBJ2-7; 8 nucleotides line up with TRBD1. Trimming cost V 4 bases and J 4 bases; bases outside gene matches: 9. The CDR3 runs 15 residues. In germline, CDR1 is MNHEY, CDR2 SVGEGT. Partial CDR3 DNA: TGTGCCAGCAGTTCTACTCGGACAGGGTTTTACGAG. Protein product: CASSSTRTGFYE. The complete CDR3 protein is CASSSTRTGFYEQYF.

Details on this clone: The read gets to within 3 residues of the CDR3 end, and the germline J gene fills in the rest. The rearrangement links TRBV19 to TRBJ1-4; 8 bases map to TRBD1. The V and J ends lost 4 bases and 3 bases, in that order; junction bases with no gene match: 1. Germline CDR1 is LNHDA and CDR2 is SQIVND (reference sequence). There are 14 residues in the CDR3. The covered CDR3 bases are TGTGCCAGTAGTAACAGGGGGGCTAATGAAAAA. Translating it yields CASSNRGANEK. The whole CDR3 reads CASSNRGANEKLFF.

To note about this clone: Sequencing ends 3 residues short of the CDR3 end; the germline J gene provides the rest. This rearrangement joins TRBV19 to TRBJ1-6; D is uncertain. Trimming stripped 5 bases from V and 6 bases from J, with 11 bases between. This CDR3 contains 14 residues. CDR1 and CDR2 from the germline V gene are LNHDA and SQIVND (reference sequence). CDR3: CASSPRLINSPLHF. The part of the CDR3 DNA that was read is TGTGCCAGTAGTCCTCGGTTGATTAATTCACCC.

Measured by frequency, this clone is medium-sized (0.01 to 0.1%). The read ends 3 residues before the CDR3 terminus; that terminus is restored from the germline J gene. The chain carries TRBV5-6 and TRBJ1-4; 7 bases are shared with TRBD1. Germline values: CDR1 SGHDT, CDR2 YYEEEE. V shed 2 bases and J 4 bases; nucleotides not matched to a gene: 2. The CDR3 is 14 amino acids. Incomplete CDR3 DNA: TGTGCCAGCAGCTTTACAGGGGTTAATGAAAAA. Protein: CASSFTGVNEK. The full CDR3 is CASSFTGVNEKLFF. The entire variable domain, with the rest obtained from reference TRBV5-6 and TRBJ1-4, is as follows: DAGVTQSPTHLIKTRGQQVTLRCSPKSGHDTVSWYQQALGQGPQFIFQYYEEEERQRGNFPDRFSGHQFPNYSSELNVNALLLGDSALYLCASSFTGVNEKLFFGSGTQLSVL.

Here the CDR3 reads CASSIDTRLYGYTF. The DNA read from the CDR3 is TGTGCCAGTAGTATAGATACACGACTCTATGGC. The chain is built from TRBV19 and TRBJ1-2; D gene ambiguous. The read ends 3 residues before the CDR3 terminus; that terminus is restored from the germline J gene. The CDR3 loop spans 14 amino acids. CDR1 is LNHDA, CDR2 SQIVND, per germline (reference sequence). V was clipped by 0 bases and J by 4 bases, with 9 bases between them.

As to this clone: Read coverage stops 3 residues before the CDR3 terminus; the germline J gene supplies the remainder. This chain links TRBV2 with TRBJ2-1; weak D call: TRBD1 (6 bases). Germline CDR1 is SNHLY and CDR2 is FYNNEI. V was cut by 7 bases and J by 1 base, with 11 bases left in between. This CDR3 spans 14 amino acids. The part of the CDR3 DNA that was read is TGTGCCAGCACTGGCAGGGGATCCTACAATGAG. It specifies CASTGRGSYNE. The full CDR3 sequence reads CASTGRGSYNEQFF.

With regard to this clone: The read gets to within 3 residues of the CDR3 end, and the germline J gene fills in the rest. The identical CDR3 is also encoded by other nucleotide sequences in the sample. The chain has TRBV18 and TRBJ2-1, with 7 bases that match TRBD1. Germline V gene sequence: CDR1 KGHSH, CDR2 LQKENI. J gave up 4 bases and V 6 bases, and 6 bases lay outside the gene matches. The CDR3 contains 14 residues. CDR3 sequence reads: CASSPGQAYNEQFF. Partial CDR3 DNA: TGTGCCAGCTCGCCAGGACAGGCTTACAATGAG.

About this clone: The read stops 3 residues short of the end of the CDR3; the missing end is completed from the germline J gene. This rearrangement joins TRBV19 to TRBJ1-3, with D perhaps matching TRBD1 (5 bases). The CDR3 has 16 amino acids. Germline V CDR1 and CDR2: LNHDA, SQIVND (reference sequence). With 7 bases removed from V and 4 bases from J, the gap between germline ends came to 20 bases. CDR3 in amino acids: CASTRLGQTTGNTIYF. The DNA read from the CDR3 is TGTGCCAGTACCCGCCTGGGGCAAACAACCGGAAACACC.

Concerning this clone itself: The read falls 3 residues short of the CDR3 end, and the missing part is taken from the germline J gene. This chain links TRBV7-8 with TRBJ1-1, with D unresolved. The germline V gene encodes CDR1 SGHVS and CDR2 FQNEAQ. Between the trimmed V and J ends, which lost 7 bases and 3 bases, there was a span of 12 bases. This CDR3 contains 13 residues. CDR3 protein: CASIDGRDTEAFF. The CDR3 bases that were read are TGTGCCAGCATCGACGGGCGGGACACTGAA.

This clone is labeled medium-sized based on frequency. The CDR3 sequence is CASSQTGGYTF. CDR3 bases read: TGTGCCAGCAGCCAAACTGGTGGC. V usage is TRBV5-6 and J usage is TRBJ1-2; D gene unclear. Read coverage stops 3 residues before the CDR3 terminus; the germline J gene supplies the remainder. Trimming removed 4 bases at V and 7 bases at J, with 8 bases between. Germline V gene lookup returns CDR1 SGHDT and CDR2 YYEEEE. The CDR3 sequence is 11 residues long.

Turning to this clone: The read ends 3 residues before the CDR3 terminus; that terminus is restored from the germline J gene. V gene TRBV18 combines with J gene TRBJ1-6; tentatively, D is TRBD1 (6 bases). This CDR3 has 15 residues. CDR1 is KGHSH and CDR2 is LQKENI in the germline V gene. Trimming pared 2 bases from V and 10 bases from J, leaving 15 bases between. CDR3 DNA (partial): TGTGCCAGCTCACCATTCGGGGAGGGGGTATCACCC. Translating it yields CASSPFGEGVSP. The whole CDR3 sequence reads CASSPFGEGVSPLHF.

Concerning this clone itself: The read halts 3 residues ahead of the CDR3 end, with the missing end drawn from the germline J gene. The rearrangement links TRBV7-9 to TRBJ2-7; 10 bases are a match to TRBD1. CDR3 length equals 14 residues. The J segment lost 2 bases and the V segment lost 4 bases, leaving 2 bases of the junction unmatched. The V gene's germline CDR1 is SEHNR and CDR2 FQNEAQ (reference sequence). The part of the CDR3 DNA that was read is TGTGCCAGCAGCTCGGGACAGGGGCCCTACGAG. Protein: CASSSGQGPYE. The entire CDR3 reads CASSSGQGPYEQYF.

Worth noting for this clone: The read ends 3 residues before the CDR3 terminus; that terminus is restored from the germline J gene. The rearrangement joins TRBV19 to TRBJ2-5; D might be TRBD2 (6 bases). The CDR3 has 16 amino acids. V was pared by 2 bases and J by 3 bases, with 16 bases between. The germline CDR1 and CDR2 sequences are LNHDA and SQIVND (reference sequence). The CDR3 loop reads CASSIRAARREETQYF. The DNA read from the CDR3 is TGTGCCAGTAGTATAAGGGCCGCCAGGAGGGAAGAGACC.

As to this clone: The missing CDR3 end, 3 residues past where the read stops, is filled in from the germline J gene. The J gene is TRBJ2-3, the V gene TRBV30; possible D gene TRBD2, 6 bases. Between the trimmed V and J ends, which lost 2 bases and 2 bases, there was a span of 14 bases. Germline assignment: CDR1 GTSNPN and CDR2 SVGIG (reference sequence). The CDR3 is 15 residues long. The part of the CDR3 DNA that was read is TGTGCCTGGAGTATACTAGCCCCTCTCACAGATACG. Amino acids: CAWSILAPLTDT. The entire CDR3 reads CAWSILAPLTDTQYF.

Turning to this clone: The read is 3 residues too short to cover the CDR3 end, so that end is filled in from the germline J gene. The chain combines TRBV7-3 with TRBJ2-1; D gene unclear. Germline V gives CDR1 SGHTA, CDR2 FQGTGA. This CDR3 spans 13 amino acids. V lost 1 base, J lost 6 bases, and 7 bases lay in between. The CDR3 bases that were read are TGTGCCAGCAGCTTAAGCGGCTTCAATGAG. Residues: CASSLSGFNE. The CDR3 in full is CASSLSGFNEQFF.

This clone is identified as medium-sized (0.01 to 0.1%) from frequency. The read comes to an end 3 residues before the CDR3 does, leaving the germline J gene to fill in the end. The chain carries TRBV7-6 and TRBJ1-2, with 11 positions matching TRBD1. The CDR3 loop spans 17 amino acids. Per the germline V gene, CDR1 is SGHVS and CDR2 is FNYEAQ. The sequenced part of the CDR3 DNA is TGTGCCAGCAGCCCAGGGACAGGGGGGAGGGGCTCTCTAGGC. Amino acids: CASSPGTGGRGSLG. The CDR3 in full is CASSPGTGGRGSLGYTF.

To note about this clone: A read error may account for a junction end that differs from germline. The read terminates 3 residues before the CDR3 end, so the remaining end is supplied by the germline J gene. The chain combines TRBV13 with TRBJ2-7; no clear D. Germline V gives CDR1 PRHDT, CDR2 FYEKMQ (reference sequence). This CDR3 region has 15 residues. The CDR3 spells CASSLGRVSSYEQYF. CDR3 DNA (partial): TGTGCCAGCAGCCTAGGACGGGTTAGCTCCTACGAG.